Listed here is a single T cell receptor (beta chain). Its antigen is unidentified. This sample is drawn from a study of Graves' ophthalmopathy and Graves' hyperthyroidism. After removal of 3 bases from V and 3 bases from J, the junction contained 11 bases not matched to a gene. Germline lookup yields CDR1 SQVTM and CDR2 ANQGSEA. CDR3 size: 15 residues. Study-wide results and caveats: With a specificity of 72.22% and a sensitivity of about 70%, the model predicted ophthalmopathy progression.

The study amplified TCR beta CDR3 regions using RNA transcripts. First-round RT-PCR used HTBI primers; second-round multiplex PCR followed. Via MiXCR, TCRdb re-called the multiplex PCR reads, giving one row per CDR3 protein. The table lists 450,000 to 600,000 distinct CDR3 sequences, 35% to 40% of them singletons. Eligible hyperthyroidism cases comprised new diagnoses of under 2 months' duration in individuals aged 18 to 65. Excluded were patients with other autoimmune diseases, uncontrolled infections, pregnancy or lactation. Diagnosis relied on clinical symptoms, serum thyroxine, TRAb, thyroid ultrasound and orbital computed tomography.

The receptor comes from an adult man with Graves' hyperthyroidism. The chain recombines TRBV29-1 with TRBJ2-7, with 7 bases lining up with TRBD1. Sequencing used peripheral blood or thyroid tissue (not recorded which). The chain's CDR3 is CSVEWVAGGNYEQYF. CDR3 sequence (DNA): TGCAGCGTTGAGTGGGTGGCAGGGGGTAACTACGAGCAGTACTTC.